Listed here are 30 T cell receptor beta chains from one sample, sequenced in a study of vaccination effects on CD4 cells after COVID-19. The antigens for these receptors are not known. Only in-frame clones appear in the TCRdb table, and some are missing; sequencing was by immunoSEQ multiplex PCR. This table has around 22,000 clones, more than 65% appearing once. Viral peptide pool expansion of antigen-specific CD4+ T cells preceded sequencing in the ViraFEST assay. CD4+ T cells were isolated after around ten days of culture. Everyone in the study got two shots of either the BNT162b2 or mRNA-1273 vaccine. The specimen was CD4+ T cells from PBMCs cultured with HCoV-NL63 spike peptides, collected after COVID-19 vaccination. These receptors all stem from a human donor who received a COVID-19 vaccine.

This chain uses TRBV10-2 with TRBJ1-2; 9 bases map to TRBD1. Germline CDR1 reads WSHSY; CDR2 reads SAAADI. The CDR3 contains 15 residues. V shed 6 bases, J shed 3 bases, and the junction held 8 bases outside the gene matches. This chain's CDR3 is CASRAGQGSDYGYTF. CDR3 nucleotides: TGCGCCAGCAGGGCGGGACAGGGTTCCGACTATGGCTACACCTTC.

This clone is deemed medium-sized. The chain combines TRBV10-3 with TRBJ2-7; 8 nucleotides match TRBD2. The CDR3 runs 17 residues. V lost 3 bases to trimming and J lost 1 base; unmatched junction nucleotides: 11. Germline lookup yields CDR1 ENHRY and CDR2 SYGVKD. The CDR3 coding sequence is TGTGCCATCAGTGAAACGGGAACTAGCGGACTATCCTACGAGCAGTACTTC. It codes for CAISETGTSGLSYEQYF.

This chain links TRBV30 with TRBJ1-1, with a weak D call TRBD1 (6 bases). V lost 0 bases and J 4 bases, leaving 12 bases between the germline ends. CDR1 GTSNPN and CDR2 SVGIG come from the germline V gene (reference sequence). The CDR3 extends over 14 amino acids. The CDR3 DNA reads as TGTGCCTGGAGTGTAGGGGGGACGAGCACTGAAGCTTTCTTT. This encodes CAWSVGGTSTEAFF.

This rearrangement joins TRBV7-8 to TRBJ1-3, with D tentatively TRBD1 (5 bases). V dropped 3 bases and J dropped 2 bases, with 11 bases sitting between them. From germline, CDR1 is SGHVS and CDR2 FQNEAQ. CDR3 length: 15 amino acids. CDR3 loop: CASSFDGTAGNTIYF. Here the CDR3 DNA reads TGTGCCAGCAGCTTCGACGGGACGGCTGGAAACACCATATATTTT.

This chain links TRBV2 with TRBJ1-4; D unresolved. CDR1 and CDR2 (germline): SNHLY, FYNNEI. This CDR3 is built from 15 residues. Between the trimmed V and J ends, which lost 5 bases and 0 bases, there was a span of 10 bases. CDR3 DNA: TGTGCCAGCAGTCCTCCGGCGACAACTAATGAAAAACTGTTTTTT. Residues: CASSPPATTNEKLFF.

V gene TRBV2 combines with J gene TRBJ1-1; D remains ambiguous. Germline assignment: CDR1 SNHLY and CDR2 FYNNEI. This CDR3 is built from 13 residues. V was trimmed by 8 bases and J by 2 bases, leaving 12 bases between them. The CDR3 loop is CASQKEPNTEAFF. The DNA for the CDR3 is TGTGCCAGCCAAAAGGAGCCTAACACTGAAGCTTTCTTT.

The CDR3 coding sequence is TGTGCCAGGTCCCGGGACAGGGACTCTGAAGCTTTCTTT. Amino acids: CARSRDRDSEAFF. The chain recombines TRBV10-3 with TRBJ1-1; 9 bases are a match to TRBD1. Germline V gene data show CDR1 as ENHRY and CDR2 as SYGVKD. The CDR3 sequence is 13 residues long. The V and J ends lost 10 bases and 6 bases, in that order; junction bases with no gene match: 9.

This rearrangement joins TRBV14 to TRBJ2-6; D is unresolved. Per the germline V gene, CDR1 is SGHDN and CDR2 is FVKESK. Trimming cost V 0 bases and J 4 bases, with 7 bases left between them. The CDR3 spans 15 residues. CDR3 nucleotide sequence: TGTGCCAGCAGCCAAGATGGAACCGGGGCCAACGTCCTGACTTTC. Encoded protein: CASSQDGTGANVLTF.

There are a few counts of this clone. The chain uses TRBV2 and TRBJ2-7, with D unresolved. The CDR3 is 12 residues long. The V end lost 6 bases, the J end lost 3 bases, and 9 bases lay between the germline ends. Germline CDR1 SNHLY, CDR2 FYNNEI. CDR3 in DNA: TGTGCCAGCAGGGGCTGGGGCTACGAGCAGTACTTC. It yields the protein CASRGWGYEQYF.

V gene TRBV6-5 combines with J gene TRBJ1-1; D unclear. Germline CDR1 reads MNHEY; CDR2 reads SVGAGI. CDR3 size: 13 residues. Trimming stripped 2 bases from V and 8 bases from J, with 12 bases between. The CDR3 sequence: CASSYDIMSEAFF. In DNA form, the CDR3 reads TGTGCCAGCAGTTACGATATCATGTCAGAAGCTTTCTTT.

This clone was seen more than once but under ten times. V is TRBV6-5 and J is TRBJ1-4; 9 bases agree with TRBD1. V was pared by 6 bases and J by 5 bases, with 4 bases of the junction left unmatched. CDR3 length: 14 residues. Germline CDR1 reads MNHEY; CDR2 reads SVGAGI. The DNA of the CDR3 is TGTGCCAGCAGAGTTGGACAGGGGAATGAAAAACTGTTTTTT. Translating it yields CASRVGQGNEKLFF.

The V and J genes are TRBV2 and TRBJ1-4; D is ambiguous. The CDR3 runs to 15 residues. V dropped 8 bases and J dropped 5 bases, with 18 bases sitting between them. In germline, CDR1 is SNHLY, CDR2 FYNNEI. DNA of the CDR3: TGTGCCAGCCTCGGTCGTTACAGCCGGAATGAAAAACTGTTTTTT. This encodes CASLGRYSRNEKLFF.

The J gene is TRBJ2-7, the V gene TRBV5-1; D gene unclear. Looked up from germline, CDR1 is SGHRS and CDR2 is YFSETQ. CDR3 length: 13 amino acids. The V gene lost 0 bases and the J gene lost 7 bases, with 11 bases spanning the gap. Written as DNA, the CDR3 is TGCGCCAGCAGCTTGGATCAATACGGAGAGCAGTACTTC. Translation: CASSLDQYGEQYF.

This chain connects TRBV30 to TRBJ1-2; 7 positions agree with TRBD1. In germline, CDR1 is GTSNPN, CDR2 SVGIG (reference sequence). CDR3 length equals 15 residues. J gave up 4 bases and V 3 bases, and 11 bases lay outside the gene matches. This chain's CDR3 is CAWRRGGLAPYGYTF. The CDR3 DNA sequence: TGTGCCTGGAGACGAGGGGGCCTTGCCCCCTATGGCTACACCTTC. Complete variable domain (other parts from reference TRBV30 and TRBJ1-2): SQTIHQWPATLVQPVGSPLSLECTVEGTSNPNLYWYRQAAGRGLQLLFYSVGIGQISSEVPQNLSASRPQDRQFILSSKKLLLSDSGFYLCAWRRGGLAPYGYTFGSGTRLTVV.

This chain uses TRBV9 with TRBJ2-2, with 8 bases aligning to TRBD1. The junction had 7 bases not matched to a gene; V was cut back by 4 bases and J by 2 bases. Germline CDR1 is SGDLS and CDR2 is YYNGEE. CDR3 size: 16 residues. Written as DNA, the CDR3 is TGTGCCAGCAGCCTCCGACAGGGGAGAAACACCGGGGAGCTGTTTTTT. It translates to CASSLRQGRNTGELFF.

J is TRBJ2-4 and V is TRBV5-1; 11 nucleotides agree with TRBD1. CDR1 SGHRS and CDR2 YFSETQ come from the germline V gene. Unmatched junction bases numbered 13, after V lost 0 bases and J lost 8 bases. The CDR3 consists of 18 residues. This CDR3 is CASSLVLTGTGGRDIQYF. CDR3 DNA: TGCGCCAGCAGCTTGGTGCTAACCGGGACAGGGGGACGAGACATTCAGTACTTC. The full variable domain, its missing parts supplied by reference TRBV5-1 and TRBJ2-4, is KAGVTQTPRYLIKTRGQQVTLSCSPISGHRSVSWYQQTPGQGLQFLFEYFSETQRNKGNFPGRFSGRQFSNSRSEMNVSTLELGDSALYLCASSLVLTGTGGRDIQYFGAGTRLSVL.

The rearrangement links TRBV2 to TRBJ1-5, with D hard to call. This CDR3 contains 13 residues. Germline V gene lookup returns CDR1 SNHLY and CDR2 FYNNEI. With 4 bases removed from V and 0 bases from J, the gap between germline ends came to 4 bases. The CDR3 DNA follows: TGTGCCAGCAGTGTTTATAGCAATCAGCCCCAGCATTTT. Encoded protein: CASSVYSNQPQHF. The full variable domain, completed using reference TRBV2 and TRBJ1-5, is EPEVTQTPSHQVTQMGQEVILRCVPISNHLYFYWYRQILGQKVEFLVSFYNNEISEKSEIFDDQFSVERPDGSNFTLKIRSTKLEDSAMYFCASSVYSNQPQHFGDGTRLSIL.

This rearrangement joins TRBV16 to TRBJ1-2; unclear D gene. The CDR3 is 13 amino acids. V was clipped by 6 bases and J by 4 bases, with 12 bases between them. Germline V CDR1 and CDR2: KGHSY, FQNENV. The DNA for the CDR3 is TGTGCCAGCAGGCGGACGGCTTCCTATGGCTACACCTTC. It specifies CASRRTASYGYTF.

This chain joins TRBV6-5 and TRBJ1-6; no firm D call. This CDR3 is 12 amino acids long. V gave up 5 bases and J gave up 8 bases, with 7 bases separating them. The germline CDR1 and CDR2 sequences are MNHEY and SVGAGI. CDR3 sequence reads: CASSPTYSPLHF. For the CDR3, the DNA is TGTGCCAGCAGTCCGACATATTCACCCCTCCACTTT.

The chain joins TRBV7-9 to TRBJ1-1; 7 nucleotides line up with TRBD1. The CDR3 is made up of 15 amino acids. Per the germline V gene, CDR1 is SEHNR and CDR2 is FQNEAQ (reference sequence). The J segment lost 3 bases and the V segment lost 3 bases, leaving 7 bases of the junction unmatched. The CDR3 region is CASSFSLTGDTEAFF. The CDR3 nucleotides read TGTGCCAGCAGCTTTAGCCTAACAGGGGACACTGAAGCTTTCTTT.

The chain recombines TRBV25-1 with TRBJ2-7, with D unclear. Per the germline V gene, CDR1 is MGHDK and CDR2 is SYGVNS. The ends were cut back, 5 bases at V and 5 bases at J, with 13 bases in the middle. This CDR3 region has 13 residues. CDR3 sequence (DNA): TGTGCCAGCAGTCCCGGGCACCGGGACGAGCAGTACTTC. As protein: CASSPGHRDEQYF.

The chain links TRBV18 to TRBJ1-6; D unclear. V was pared by 3 bases and J by 7 bases, with 7 bases between. The CDR3 consists of 13 residues. Looked up from germline, CDR1 is KGHSH and CDR2 is LQKENI. The chain's CDR3 is CASSPAQNSPLHF. DNA of the CDR3: TGTGCCAGCTCACCGGCACAGAATTCACCCCTCCACTTT.

This clone was seen only a few times. The chain combines TRBV6-2 or TRBV6-3 with TRBJ1-2, with D hard to call. The ends were cut back, 6 bases at V and 2 bases at J, with 10 bases in the middle. CDR3 length equals 13 residues. Germline V gene data show CDR1 as MNHEY and CDR2 as SVGEGT. The CDR3 sequence: CASSDRTNYGYTF. In nucleotides, the CDR3 is TGTGCCAGCAGCGATCGAACAAACTATGGCTACACCTTC.

The J gene is TRBJ1-5, the V gene TRBV18, with 8 bases that match TRBD1. V shed 6 bases, J shed 4 bases, and the junction held 8 bases outside the gene matches. The germline gives CDR1 KGHSH, CDR2 LQKENI. This CDR3 region has 15 residues. CDR3 region: CASSQGAGRNQPQHF. The CDR3 DNA follows: TGTGCCAGCTCTCAGGGGGCAGGGCGTAATCAGCCCCAGCATTTT.

The CDR3 nucleotides are TGTGCCAGCAGTTACGGCGGGGGGCGAACTGAAGCTTTCTTT. Residues: CASSYGGGRTEAFF. The chain is built from TRBV6-5 and TRBJ1-1, with a tentative D call TRBD1 (6 bases). Germline CDR1 MNHEY, CDR2 SVGAGI. With 2 bases removed from V and 5 bases from J, the gap between germline ends came to 12 bases. This CDR3 is 14 amino acids long.

This chain joins TRBV19 and TRBJ1-1; a weak D match, TRBD1 (6 bases). Germline V gives CDR1 LNHDA, CDR2 SQIVND (reference sequence). V lost 4 bases and J 0 bases, leaving 15 bases between the germline ends. The CDR3 sequence is 16 residues long. The CDR3 nucleotides read TGTGCCAGTAGTAAATGGCAGGGGTCCGTGAACACTGAAGCTTTCTTT. Its protein product is CASSKWQGSVNTEAFF. Supplemented by reference TRBV19 and TRBJ1-1, the full variable domain reads DGGITQSPKYLFRKEGQNVTLSCEQNLNHDAMYWYRQDPGQGLRLIYYSQIVNDFQKGDIAEGYSVSREKKESFPLTVTSAQKNPTAFYLCASSKWQGSVNTEAFFGQGTRLTVV.

The sample holds a few counts of this clone. The chain has TRBV19 and TRBJ2-1, with D possibly TRBD2 on 5 matching bases. Germline CDR1 LNHDA, CDR2 SQIVND (reference sequence). Trimming left V 7 bases short and J 5 bases short, with 21 bases between. The CDR3 sequence is 16 residues long. This chain's CDR3 is CASTHGQAPGDNEQFF. In DNA, the CDR3 is TGTGCCAGTACCCACGGCCAGGCCCCCGGGGACAATGAGCAGTTCTTC. Variable domain in full (rest from reference TRBV19 and TRBJ2-1): DGGITQSPKYLFRKEGQNVTLSCEQNLNHDAMYWYRQDPGQGLRLIYYSQIVNDFQKGDIAEGYSVSREKKESFPLTVTSAQKNPTAFYLCASTHGQAPGDNEQFFGPGTRLTVL.

The chain employs TRBV3-1 (or the pseudogene TRBV3-2) and TRBJ1-1; weak D call: TRBD1 (5 bases). The CDR3 has 12 residues. Trimming removed 4 bases at V and 12 bases at J, with 15 bases between. The V gene's germline CDR1 is LGHDT and CDR2 YNNKEL (reference sequence). DNA for the CDR3: TGTGCCAGCAGCCGCAGACAGAATCCGACTTTCTTT. It codes for CASSRRQNPTFF.

The chain couples TRBV12-3 or TRBV12-4 to TRBJ2-5; tentatively, D is TRBD1 (5 bases). Trimming took off 2 bases at V and 5 bases at J, with 9 bases between the two ends. The CDR3 has 13 amino acids. The CDR3 bases are TGTGCCAGCAGTTTAAGGGGAACGGAGACCCAGTACTTC. Protein: CASSLRGTETQYF.

The V gene is TRBV19, the J gene TRBJ1-2, with unresolved D. Trimming stripped 3 bases from V and 7 bases from J, with 12 bases between. The CDR3 contains 13 residues. Germline CDR1 reads LNHDA; CDR2 reads SQIVND (reference sequence). Written as DNA, the CDR3 is TGTGCCAGTAGTATGGCTCGGGGTACTGGCTACACCTTC. Its protein is CASSMARGTGYTF.